This T cell receptor beta chain was profiled in a study of T-cell memory formation after mild COVID-19. Findings of the study overall: Confirmation was lacking for SARS-CoV-2 specificity of second-wave clones that peaked on day 37. Contracting CD8+ clones were enriched in EMRA, CD4+ mainly in CM and EM. Clones that contracted from day 15 to 85 had balanced CD4/CD8; later expanders were CD4+ biased.

The length of the CDR3 is 13 residues. Between the trimmed V and J ends, which lost 8 bases and 5 bases, there was a span of 16 bases. Germline loops: CDR1 SQVTM, CDR2 ANQGSEA. On this clonotype: Antigen specificity is unknown.

TCRdb independently ran MiXCR on the 5' RACE reads; one entry per CDR3 protein. The sample has 430,000 or so distinct CDR3 sequences; approximately 23% are singletons. Sample: PBMCs or a T cell subset sorted from them (not recorded which). The rearrangement uses TRBV29-1 and TRBJ2-1; D not certain. The clonotype was recovered from an adult woman who had mild COVID-19 (a few samples of this study predate the infection). Cell type and time point are not known. The CDR3 DNA sequence: TGCAGCTCTCTGGCTACCAATGACAATGAGCAGTTCTTC. This sequence encodes CSSLATNDNEQFF.